This T cell receptor beta chain was found in a study of shared clonotypes between healthy human individuals. Study-wide context: Sampling drew on donors who were a couple of women and a few men aged 18 to 49. Used for every donor were three CD4 naive, three CD4 memory, two CD8 naive and one CD8 memory plate.

Study conclusions and caveats: The expectation was that sequencing depth would affect clonotype sharing among donors.

The investigators split CD4+ cells into a CD45RA+ naive subset and a CD45RA-negative memory subset. Only in-frame clones appear in the TCRdb table, and some are missing; sequencing was by immunoSEQ multiplex PCR. The sample gives about 1.5 million clones, 95% to 99% of which show up once; about 0.45% is in the top ten. Comment on this clone: Its target is not known.

The CDR3 is 16 residues long. V lost 6 bases, J lost 10 bases, and 25 bases lay in between. Germline V CDR1 and CDR2: MDHEN, SYDVKM. This clonotype was sampled from a man in his thirties or forties in good health. The chain joins TRBV28 to TRBJ2-1; a possible D gene is TRBD1 (5 bases). What was sequenced was naive CD4+ T cells sorted from blood. Subset meaning: CD45RA+ positively selected. The CDR3 region has the DNA TGTGCCAGCAGACCTCATCCACCGACCCCAGCAGGGGAGCAGTTCTTC. The encoded protein is CASRPHPPTPAGEQFF.